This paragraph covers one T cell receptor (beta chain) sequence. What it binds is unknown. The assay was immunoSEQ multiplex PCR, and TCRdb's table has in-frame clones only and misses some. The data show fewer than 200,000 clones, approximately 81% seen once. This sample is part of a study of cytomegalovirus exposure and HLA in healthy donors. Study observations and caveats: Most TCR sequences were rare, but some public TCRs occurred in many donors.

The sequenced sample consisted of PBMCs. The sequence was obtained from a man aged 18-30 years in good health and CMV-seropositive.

The CDR3 DNA reads as TGTGCCAGTAAGGCCAGGGGGCCCTACGAGCAGTACTTC. Its protein is CASKARGPYEQYF. The chain employs TRBV19 and TRBJ2-7; TRBD1 matches 8 bases. Per the germline V gene, CDR1 is LNHDA and CDR2 is SQIVND (reference sequence). This CDR3 is built from 13 residues. V lost 7 bases to trimming and J lost 2 bases; unmatched junction nucleotides: 4.